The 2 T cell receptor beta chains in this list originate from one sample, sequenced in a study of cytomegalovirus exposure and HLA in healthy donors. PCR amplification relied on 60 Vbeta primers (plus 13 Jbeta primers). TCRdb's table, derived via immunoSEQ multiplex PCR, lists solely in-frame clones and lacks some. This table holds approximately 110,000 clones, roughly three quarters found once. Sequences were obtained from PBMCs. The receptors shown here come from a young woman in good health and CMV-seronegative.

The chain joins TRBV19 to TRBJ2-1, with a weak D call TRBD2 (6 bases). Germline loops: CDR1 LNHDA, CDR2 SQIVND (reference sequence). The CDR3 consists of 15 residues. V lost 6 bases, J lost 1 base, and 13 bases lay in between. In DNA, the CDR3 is TGTGCCAGTAGAGACGGGAGTGGGTCCTACAATGAGCAGTTCTTC. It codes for CASRDGSGSYNEQFF.

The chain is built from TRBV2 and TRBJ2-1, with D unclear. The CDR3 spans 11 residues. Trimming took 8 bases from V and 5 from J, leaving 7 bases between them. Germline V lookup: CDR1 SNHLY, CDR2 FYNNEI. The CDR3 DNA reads TGTGCCAGCTCTTTCGACAATGAGCAGTTCTTC. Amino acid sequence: CASSFDNEQFF.